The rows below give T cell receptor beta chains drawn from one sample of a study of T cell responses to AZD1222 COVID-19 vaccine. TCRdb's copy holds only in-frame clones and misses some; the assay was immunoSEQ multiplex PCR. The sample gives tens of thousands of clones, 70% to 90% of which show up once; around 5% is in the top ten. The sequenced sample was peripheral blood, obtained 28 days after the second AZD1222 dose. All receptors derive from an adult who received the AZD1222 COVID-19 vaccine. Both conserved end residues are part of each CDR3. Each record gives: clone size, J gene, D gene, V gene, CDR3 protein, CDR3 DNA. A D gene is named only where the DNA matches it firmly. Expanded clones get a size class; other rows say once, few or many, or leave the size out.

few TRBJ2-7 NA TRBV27 CASSYEQYF TGTGCCAGCAGTTACGAGCAGTACTTC
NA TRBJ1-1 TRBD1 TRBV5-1 CASRKTGGAWNTEAFF TGCGCCAGCAGGAAAACAGGGGGCGCGTGGAACACTGAAGCTTTCTTT
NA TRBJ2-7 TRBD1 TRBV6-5 CASTRQGTYEQYF TGTGCCAGCACCCGACAGGGGACCTACGAGCAGTACTTC
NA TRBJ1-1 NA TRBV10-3 CAISQGLGGPEAFF TGTGCCATCAGTCAGGGGCTCGGGGGCCCTGAAGCTTTCTTT
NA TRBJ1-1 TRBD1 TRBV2 CASRDRDPVITEAFF TGTGCCAGCAGGGACAGGGATCCGGTGATCACTGAAGCTTTCTTT
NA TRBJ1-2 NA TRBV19 CASAGGGGYTF TGTGCCAGTGCCGGGGGTGGTGGCTACACCTTC
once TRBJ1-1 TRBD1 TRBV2 CASSARGPTEAFF TGTGCCAGCAGTGCAAGGGGGCCCACTGAAGCTTTCTTT
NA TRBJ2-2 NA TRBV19 CASRPGTTNTGELFF TGTGCCAGTAGGCCCGGGACCACGAACACCGGGGAGCTGTTTTTT
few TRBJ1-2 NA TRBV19 CAGRQAGWGGYTF TGTGCCGGCAGACAGGCTGGCTGGGGTGGCTACACCTTC
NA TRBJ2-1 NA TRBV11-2 CASSFLALNEQFF TGTGCCAGCAGCTTCCTAGCGCTGAATGAGCAGTTCTTC
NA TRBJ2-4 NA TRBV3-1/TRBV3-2 CASSQGVPQKNIQYF TGTGCCAGCAGCCAGGGAGTTCCGCAGAAAAACATTCAGTACTTC
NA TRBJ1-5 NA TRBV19 CASSTRDNQPQHF TGTGCCAGTAGTACCCGAGACAATCAGCCCCAGCATTTT
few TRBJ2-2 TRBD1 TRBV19 CASSMGLGGQGNTGELFF TGTGCCAGTTCCATGGGTCTAGGGGGACAGGGGAACACCGGGGAGCTGTTTTTT
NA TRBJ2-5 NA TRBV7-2 CASSSPGSEETQYF TGTGCCAGCAGCTCGCCCGGGTCTGAAGAGACCCAGTACTTC
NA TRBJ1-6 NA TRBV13 CASSVGHVEGTYNSPLHF TGTGCCAGCAGCGTAGGCCACGTGGAGGGGACCTATAATTCACCCCTCCACTTT
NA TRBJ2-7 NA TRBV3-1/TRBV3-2 CASSPPMASYEQYF TGTGCCAGCAGCCCCCCGATGGCCTCCTACGAGCAGTACTTC
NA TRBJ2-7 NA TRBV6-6 CASRGSPYEQYF TGTGCCAGCAGAGGTTCTCCCTACGAGCAGTACTTC
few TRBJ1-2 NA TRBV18 CASSPRTGGAHGYTF TGTGCCAGCTCCCCAAGAACCGGGGGGGCGCATGGCTACACCTTC
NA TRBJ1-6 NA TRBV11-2 CASSKGFRGNSPLHF TGTGCCAGCAGCAAAGGTTTCAGGGGAAATTCACCCCTCCACTTT
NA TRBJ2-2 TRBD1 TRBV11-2 CASSTGTVSLVTGELFF TGTGCCAGCAGCACCGGGACAGTCTCTTTAGTGACCGGGGAGCTGTTTTTT
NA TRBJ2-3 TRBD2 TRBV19 CAVGTRITDTQYF TGTGCAGTGGGGACTAGGATCACAGATACGCAGTATTTT
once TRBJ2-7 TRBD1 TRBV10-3 CAISPGTGLYEQYF TGTGCCATCAGCCCCGGGACAGGTCTCTACGAGCAGTACTTC